This T cell receptor (beta chain) was sequenced in a study of T cells in Graves' hyperthyroidism and ophthalmopathy. Whole-study findings and limits: Separation of ophthalmopathy from stable hyperthyroidism was achieved by a 13 V-J model. Most thyroid clonotypes expanded above 0.001 were also detected in blood.

This clonotype appeared a single time. The antigen is not known. CDR3 length equals 15 residues. Per germline, CDR1 MNHNS and CDR2 SASEGT. Deletions cut 6 bases from V and 4 bases from J, with 16 bases between. Template material for amplifying TCR beta CDR3 regions consisted of RNA transcripts. TCR CDR3 underwent first-round RT-PCR with the HTBI primer set. TCRdb itself ran the multiplex PCR reads through MiXCR, one entry per CDR3 protein. Altogether a few hundred thousand distinct CDR3 sequences are present, approximately 15% being singletons, with the ten largest covering 15% to 20%. No progression to ophthalmopathy during 18 months of follow-up defined stable disease. Patients between 18 and 65 years old had hyperthyroidism, newly diagnosed and lasting under 2 months.

The source of this sequence is a woman between 18 and 29 years old with Graves' hyperthyroidism. Input material: blood. The J gene is TRBJ1-3, the V gene TRBV6-1; a weak D match, TRBD1 (6 bases). CDR3 in amino acids: CASSPRTEVGNTIYF. CDR3 bases: TGTGCCAGCAGCCCCCGGACAGAGGTGGGAAACACCATATATTTT.